The clone carrying this TCR beta chain was seen a few times. Its antigen is not identified. The data stem from a study of T cells in localized non-small cell lung cancer. Study-wide results and limits: The appearance of a median approximately 57 of the top 100 tumor clones was seen in adjacent lung.

Trimming removed 2 bases from V and 0 bases from J, with 10 bases in between. Germline CDR1 KGHSH, CDR2 LQKENI. The length of the CDR3 is 15 residues. Here immunoSEQ multiplex PCR was the method, and the copy in TCRdb shows in-frame clones only, minus some. Found here are around 78,000 clones, around 80% of them singletons; the top ten hold 8% to 10%. The source of this sequence is a female donor over 55 with stage I lung adenocarcinoma. V is TRBV18 and J is TRBJ1-1, with D possibly matching TRBD1 (5 bases). Sequencing used peripheral blood, obtained before any cancer treatment. CDR3 amino acids: CASSPWGSMNTEAFF. CDR3 DNA: TGTGCCAGCTCACCATGGGGGAGTATGAACACTGAAGCTTTCTTT.